Below are 18 T cell receptor beta chains sequenced from a single sample in a study of T cell repertoires in cytomegalovirus infection. TCRdb independently ran MiXCR on the reads; one entry per CDR3 protein. The sample holds some 270,000 distinct CDR3 sequences; about 17% are singletons and the top ten take roughly half. Input material: CD8+ T cells from PBMCs. The source is a human donor in good health (CMV status not recorded). Some clones in this sample may be carry-over from other donors' samples.

The gene calls are TRBV12-3 or TRBV12-4 and TRBJ1-2, with a weak D call TRBD1 (6 bases). With 5 bases removed from V and 4 bases from J, the gap between germline ends came to 11 bases. This CDR3 has 13 amino acids. CDR3 protein: CASSPQGPYGYTF. CDR3 in DNA: TGTGCCAGCAGTCCACAGGGTCCCTATGGCTACACCTTC.

This clonotype was counted ten times or more. This chain links TRBV11-3 with TRBJ2-3; the D gene could be TRBD1 or TRBD2 (5 bases each). The CDR3 covers 14 residues. The germline V and J ends were trimmed by 5 bases and 3 bases, with 12 bases remaining between them. Germline CDR1 is SGHNT and CDR2 is YENEEA. CDR3 nucleotide sequence: TGTGCCAGCAGCCCCAGGGACGGTACAGATACGCAGTATTTT. Translation gives CASSPRDGTDTQYF.

This clonotype was observed a few times. V is TRBV10-3 and J is TRBJ1-1; D gene unclear. CDR1 is ENHRY, CDR2 SYGVKD, per germline. V shed 3 bases and J shed 5 bases, with 7 bases lying between them. The CDR3 covers 12 residues. CDR3 sequence (DNA): TGTGCCATCAGTGAAAAGGGAACTGAAGCTTTCTTT. Translated, it gives CAISEKGTEAFF.

There are many counts of this clonotype. This chain connects TRBV7-2 to TRBJ1-5; tentatively, D is TRBD1 (5 bases). The CDR3 covers 15 residues. The V gene lost 4 bases and the J gene lost 0 bases, with 10 bases spanning the gap. Per germline, CDR1 SGHTA and CDR2 FQGNSA. The DNA for the CDR3 is TGTGCCAGCAGCTGGGGACGGACTAGCAATCAGCCCCAGCATTTT. It is translated as CASSWGRTSNQPQHF.

This clonotype was counted between two and nine times. The rearrangement uses TRBV20-1 and TRBJ2-3; 9 nucleotides align to TRBD2. V dropped 2 bases and J dropped 2; count of bases not matched to a gene: 8. Germline CDR1 and CDR2: DFQATT and SNEGSKA (reference sequence). The CDR3 has 16 amino acids. CDR3 sequence: CSARPGSGGSTDTQYF. For the CDR3, the DNA is TGCAGTGCTAGACCCGGAAGCGGGGGGTCCACAGATACGCAGTATTTT.

This clonotype has only one observation. The chain employs TRBV5-5 and TRBJ2-1, with no clear D. V shed 0 bases and J shed 0 bases, with 7 bases lying between them. CDR1 and CDR2 from the germline V gene are SGHKS and YYEKEE (reference sequence). The CDR3 runs 15 residues. The CDR3, as DNA: TGTGCCAGCAGCTTGGAATGGAGCTCCTACAATGAGCAGTTCTTC. It yields the protein CASSLEWSSYNEQFF.

This clonotype was seen many times. CDR3 sequence reads: CSARYGGYNEQFF. CDR3 in DNA: TGCAGTGCTAGATACGGGGGTTACAATGAGCAGTTCTTC. The chain uses TRBV20-1 and TRBJ2-1, with D maybe TRBD2 (6 bases). V lost 2 bases and J lost 4, with 9 bases in between. The CDR3 loop spans 13 amino acids. Per the germline V gene, CDR1 is DFQATT and CDR2 is SNEGSKA (reference sequence).

This clonotype occurred many times. J is TRBJ2-7 and V is TRBV6-1; D not resolved. Germline CDR1 MNHNS, CDR2 SASEGT. This CDR3 comprises 15 residues. V was trimmed by 1 base and J by 2 bases, leaving 12 bases between them. CDR3 DNA: TGTGCCAGCAGTGAAGGTCTGGGGTTCACCTACGAGCAGTACTTC. This codes for CASSEGLGFTYEQYF.

The rearrangement joins TRBV5-5 to TRBJ1-2; 8 bases line up with TRBD1. The CDR3 is 14 residues long. CDR1 is SGHKS, CDR2 YYEKEE, per germline (reference sequence). The junction had 5 bases not matched to a gene; V was cut back by 4 bases and J by 3 bases. Here the CDR3 reads CASSLGQVDYGYTF. The DNA of the CDR3 is TGTGCCAGCAGCCTGGGACAGGTGGACTATGGCTACACCTTC.

On this clonotype itself: One base away lies a much larger clone, so this may be a sequencing read error. The chain employs TRBV27 and TRBJ2-1, with 10 nucleotides matching TRBD2. This CDR3 is 15 amino acids long. V was pared by 6 bases and J by 0 bases, with 2 bases of the junction left unmatched. Germline loops: CDR1 MNHEY, CDR2 SMNVEV (reference sequence). CDR3 in DNA: TGTGCCAGCAGACTAGCGGGGAACTCCTACAATGAGCAGTTCTTC. Its translation is CASRLAGNSYNEQFF.

The V gene is TRBV5-4, the J gene TRBJ2-3; tentatively, D is TRBD1 (6 bases). The germline gives CDR1 SGHNT, CDR2 YYREEE (reference sequence). V was clipped by 1 base and J by 4 bases, with 13 bases between them. CDR3 size: 15 residues. For the CDR3, the DNA is TGTGCCAGCAGCTTGCTACCCAGGGGATCAGATACGCAGTATTTT. Translation gives CASSLLPRGSDTQYF. The full variable domain, its missing parts supplied by reference TRBV5-4 and TRBJ2-3, is ETGVTQSPTHLIKTRGQQVTLRCSSQSGHNTVSWYQQALGQGPQFIFQYYREEENGRGNFPPRFSGLQFPNYSSELNVNALELDDSALYLCASSLLPRGSDTQYFGPGTRLTVL.

This clonotype was seen only a few times. This sequence joins TRBV6-5 and TRBJ1-2; TRBD1 is a possible D gene (5 bases). Germline CDR1 reads MNHEY; CDR2 reads SVGAGI. The CDR3 runs to 17 residues. With 0 bases removed from V and 4 bases from J, the gap between germline ends came to 18 bases. CDR3 protein: CASSYSSGGESSYGYTF. CDR3 nucleotide sequence: TGTGCCAGCAGTTACTCTTCGGGGGGTGAGTCGAGCTATGGCTACACCTTC.

This clonotype was recorded only once. Being one base from a much bigger clone, this may be a read error. This rearrangement joins TRBV7-2 to TRBJ2-5, with D possibly TRBD1 on 6 matching bases. CDR1 is SGHTA, CDR2 FQGNSA, per germline. V was shortened by 8 bases and J by 4 bases, with 23 bases between the two germline ends. CDR3 length: 16 residues. This chain's CDR3 is CASCGPTGRGGETQYF. DNA of the CDR3: TGTGCCAGCTGCGGACCAACAGGGAGAGGGGGAGAGACCCAGTACTTC.

This clonotype has a handful of counts. This chain links TRBV7-2 with TRBJ2-7; D is undetermined. The CDR3 has 13 amino acids. The ends were cut back, 4 bases at V and 4 bases at J, with 11 bases in the middle. The germline V gene encodes CDR1 SGHTA and CDR2 FQGNSA. DNA for the CDR3: TGTGCCAGCAGCTCCTGGGCCCTTTACGAGCAGTACTTC. It specifies CASSSWALYEQYF.

This clonotype showed up many times. This chain joins TRBV7-6 and TRBJ1-1, with D hard to call. The V gene's germline CDR1 is SGHVS and CDR2 FNYEAQ. V lost 2 bases and J 0 bases, leaving 7 bases between the germline ends. The CDR3 is made up of 14 amino acids. The CDR3: CASSLNGLNTEAFF. DNA for the CDR3: TGTGCCAGCAGCTTAAACGGACTGAACACTGAAGCTTTCTTT.

This clonotype was counted at least ten times. V and J are TRBV20-1 and TRBJ2-5; TRBD2 is a possible D gene (6 bases). The CDR3 covers 13 residues. Between the trimmed V and J ends, which lost 2 bases and 1 base, there was a span of 8 bases. Germline V gene sequence: CDR1 DFQATT, CDR2 SNEGSKA (reference sequence). The CDR3 here is CSARPGVQETQYF. DNA of the CDR3: TGCAGTGCTAGACCGGGGGTCCAAGAGACCCAGTACTTC.

This clonotype has at least ten counts. The chain carries TRBV11-2 and TRBJ1-1; TRBD1 aligns across 8 bases. This CDR3 comprises 19 residues. J lost 11 bases, V lost 4 bases, and 27 bases had no gene match. The germline gives CDR1 SGHAT, CDR2 FQNNGV. The CDR3 nucleotides read TGTGCCAGCAGCTCAAAACCCACAGGGGGGACTCGGGGAATAGTGGGGGCTTTCTTT. It encodes CASSSKPTGGTRGIVGAFF. Supplemented by reference TRBV11-2 and TRBJ1-1, the full variable domain reads EAGVAQSPRYKIIEKRQSVAFWCNPISGHATLYWYQQILGQGPKLLIQFQNNGVVDDSQLPKDRFSAERLKGVDSTLKIQPAKLEDSAVYLCASSSKPTGGTRGIVGAFFGQGTRLTVV.

This clonotype appeared a few times. The V call is TRBV6-5, the J call TRBJ1-3; no clear D. Trimming removed 2 bases from V and 0 bases from J, with 2 bases in between. From germline, CDR1 is MNHEY and CDR2 SVGAGI. The CDR3 contains 13 residues. The CDR3 loop is CASSYDSGNTIYF. The CDR3 DNA sequence: TGTGCCAGCAGTTACGACTCTGGAAACACCATATATTTT.